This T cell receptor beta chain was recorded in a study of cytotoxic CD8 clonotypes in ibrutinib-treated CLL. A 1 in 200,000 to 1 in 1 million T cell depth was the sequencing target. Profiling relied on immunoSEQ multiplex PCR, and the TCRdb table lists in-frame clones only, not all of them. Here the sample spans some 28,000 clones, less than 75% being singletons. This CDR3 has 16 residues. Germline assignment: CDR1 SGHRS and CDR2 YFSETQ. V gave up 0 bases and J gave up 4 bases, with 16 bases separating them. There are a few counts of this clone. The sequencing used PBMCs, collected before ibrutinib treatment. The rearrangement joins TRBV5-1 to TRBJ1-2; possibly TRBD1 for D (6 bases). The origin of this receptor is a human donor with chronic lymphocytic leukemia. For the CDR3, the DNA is TGCGCCAGCAGCTTGGACCAGGGGACCCCCATCTATGGCTACACCTTC. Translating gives CASSLDQGTPIYGYTF.